Listed here are 12 T cell receptor beta chains from one sample, sequenced in a study of CD8 T cells in Susac syndrome. A quantity of about 0.45 to 1 ug RNA underwent reverse transcription using random hexamers. Via MiXCR, TCRdb re-called the immunoSEQ multiplex PCR reads, giving one row per CDR3 protein. The data hold a few hundred thousand distinct CDR3 sequences, with approximately 90% observed a single time. Sequencing was carried out using CD8+ T cells from PBMCs. Source of these receptors: a human donor with multiple sclerosis.

This chain joins TRBV4-1 and TRBJ1-2, with D unclear. Trimming removed 0 bases from V and 7 bases from J, with 15 bases in between. CDR3 length: 15 residues. CDR1 MGHRA and CDR2 YSYEKL come from the germline V gene. The CDR3 is CASSQEVGLLGGYTF. CDR3 coding DNA: TGCGCCAGCAGCCAAGAAGTGGGGTTGTTGGGTGGCTACACCTTC.

The chain couples TRBV12-3 or TRBV12-4 to TRBJ2-7, with 9 bases matching TRBD1. This CDR3 contains 13 residues. The V and J ends lost 5 bases and 10 bases, in that order; junction bases with no gene match: 9. CDR3 in amino acids: CASSLAGTGRQYF. CDR3 DNA: TGTGCCAGCAGTCTGGCGGGGACAGGGAGACAGTACTTC.

The chain links TRBV7-9 to TRBJ1-1, with 8 nucleotides matching TRBD1. V dropped 3 bases and J dropped 6; count of bases not matched to a gene: 6. The CDR3 contains 14 residues. CDR1 and CDR2 from the germline V gene are SEHNR and FQNEAQ (reference sequence). CDR3 sequence reads: CASSLPGQGSEAFF. The CDR3 DNA reads as TGTGCCAGCAGCTTGCCCGGACAGGGCTCTGAAGCTTTCTTT. Full variable domain (missing parts from reference TRBV7-9 and TRBJ1-1): DTGVSQNPRHKITKRGQNVTFRCDPISEHNRLYWYRQTLGQGPEFLTYFQNEAQLEKSRLLSDRFSAERPKGSFSTLEIQRTEQGDSAMYLCASSLPGQGSEAFFGQGTRLTVV.

This clonotype was seen a single time. J is TRBJ1-5 and V is TRBV23-1, with D perhaps matching TRBD1 (5 bases). TRBV23-1 is labeled an ORF, and its function is uncertain. Trimming took off 11 bases at V and 2 bases at J, with 13 bases between the two ends. CDR3 length: 13 residues. The CDR3 is CALPGPRNQPQHF. The CDR3 nucleotides read TGCGCCTTACCGGGACCGCGCAATCAGCCCCAGCATTTT.

The V and J genes are TRBV7-8 and TRBJ1-2; D unresolved. Trimming shortened V by 2 bases and J by 8 bases, and 15 bases separated the two germline ends. CDR3 length: 14 amino acids. Germline V gene sequence: CDR1 SGHVS, CDR2 FQNEAQ. Here the CDR3 reads CASSLRPDPRGYTF. In DNA form, the CDR3 reads TGTGCCAGCAGCTTACGTCCTGACCCCCGGGGCTACACCTTC.

This clonotype was seen only once. In nucleotides, the CDR3 is TGCGCCAGCAGCTTGGAGTCAGGGGACGGCTCCTATAATTCACCCCTCCACTTT. Its translation is CASSLESGDGSYNSPLHF. V and J are TRBV5-1 and TRBJ1-6; TRBD1 might be the D (6 bases). The ends were cut back, 0 bases at V and 0 bases at J, with 13 bases in the middle. The CDR3 loop spans 18 amino acids. Germline values: CDR1 SGHRS, CDR2 YFSETQ.

The genes are TRBV7-9 and TRBJ2-1, with 8 bases identical to TRBD2. Germline V gives CDR1 SEHNR, CDR2 FQNEAQ (reference sequence). This CDR3 has 14 amino acids. After removal of 5 bases from V and 2 bases from J, the junction contained 2 bases not matched to a gene. CDR3 region: CASSPAGAYNEQFF. The CDR3 nucleotides are TGTGCCAGCAGCCCAGCGGGAGCCTACAATGAGCAGTTCTTC.

The V gene is TRBV25-1, the J gene TRBJ2-5; TRBD1 is a possible D gene (5 bases). CDR1 MGHDK and CDR2 SYGVNS come from the germline V gene. CDR3 size: 14 residues. V dropped 6 bases and J dropped 2 bases, with 13 bases sitting between them. As DNA, the CDR3 is TGTGCCAGCAGCCGGTTGACAGAGCAAGAGACCCAGTACTTC. Residues: CASSRLTEQETQYF.

The rearrangement links TRBV6-5 to TRBJ2-4; the D is unclear. V lost 0 bases to trimming and J lost 8 bases, with 14 bases between them. The CDR3 has 15 residues. CDR1 is MNHEY, CDR2 SVGAGI, per germline. As DNA, the CDR3 is TGTGCCAGCAGTTACTCCGAGGAGTCTTGGGACATTCAGTACTTC. Translation: CASSYSEESWDIQYF.

The chain has TRBV29-1 and TRBJ2-3, with TRBD1 identical over 10 bases. The ends lost 6 bases at V and 1 base at J; junction bases unmatched: 4. Germline V gene sequence: CDR1 SQVTM, CDR2 ANQGSEA. CDR3 length equals 14 residues. The CDR3 nucleotides read TGCAGCGTCCCCGGGACAGGGGGCACAGATACGCAGTATTTT. This gives the protein CSVPGTGGTDTQYF.

This sequence joins TRBV2 and TRBJ2-1, with D perhaps TRBD1 or TRBD2 (5 bases each). The CDR3 is 15 residues long. V lost 7 bases, J lost 3 bases, and 16 bases lay in between. Germline loops: CDR1 SNHLY, CDR2 FYNNEI. CDR3 sequence reads: CASTQGPPSYNEQFF. The CDR3 nucleotides are TGTGCCAGCACCCAGGGACCTCCCAGCTACAATGAGCAGTTCTTC.

Worth noting for this clonotype: One end of the junction fails to match germline, which may point to a read error. V and J are TRBV12-3 or TRBV12-4 and TRBJ2-7; 7 bases map to TRBD1. The CDR3 length is 14 residues. The DNA of the CDR3 is TGTGCCAGCAGCTTAGAGACAGGGCCCTACGAGCAGTACTTC. Translation: CASSLETGPYEQYF.